These 15 T cell receptor beta chains were sequenced from one sample in a study of blood T cell repertoires in COVID-19. Only in-frame clones appear in the TCRdb table, and some are missing; sequencing was by immunoSEQ multiplex PCR. The profile shows about 66,000 clones, 89% of them singletons. The sequenced sample consisted of peripheral blood. All receptors derive from a man in his sixties with acute or convalescent COVID-19.

This clone was detected only once. This chain connects TRBV27 to TRBJ2-7; D might be TRBD1 (6 bases). CDR3 length equals 14 residues. Trimming left V 2 bases short and J 4 bases short, with 12 bases between. Germline assignment: CDR1 MNHEY and CDR2 SMNVEV (reference sequence). The CDR3: CASSLGGAGYEQYF. CDR3 sequence (DNA): TGTGCCAGCAGTTTAGGGGGCGCCGGTTACGAGCAGTACTTC.

The chain links TRBV7-3 to TRBJ1-1; 7 bases map to TRBD1. The V gene end was trimmed by 5 bases and the J gene end by 3 bases; junction bases not matched to a gene: 3. Germline V gives CDR1 SGHTA, CDR2 FQGTGA. CDR3 length equals 13 residues. CDR3 loop: CASSNRGYTEAFF. In DNA, the CDR3 is TGTGCCAGCAGCAACAGGGGCTACACTGAAGCTTTCTTT.

The genes are TRBV18 and TRBJ2-3; 7 bases line up with TRBD2. The trim removed 6 bases at V and 1 base at J, leaving 7 bases unmatched. Per the germline V gene, CDR1 is KGHSH and CDR2 is LQKENI. The CDR3 contains 15 residues. The CDR3 DNA follows: TGTGCCAGCTCGTATGGGGGGGGACGCACAGATACGCAGTATTTT. Its protein is CASSYGGGRTDTQYF.

This chain uses TRBV5-8 with TRBJ1-2; possibly TRBD1 for D (6 bases). Germline V gene sequence: CDR1 SGHTS, CDR2 YDEGEE. Trimming took 3 bases from V and 4 from J, leaving 19 bases between them. This CDR3 spans 16 amino acids. CDR3 in DNA: TGTGCCAGCAGCTCCTGGCCGGACAGCTGGGGCTATGGCTACACCTTC. This translates into CASSSWPDSWGYGYTF.

The chain recombines TRBV7-9 with TRBJ1-4; 7 bases fit TRBD1. Germline CDR1 is SEHNR and CDR2 is FQNEAQ (reference sequence). The CDR3 has 16 residues. V shed 5 bases and J 4 bases; nucleotides not matched to a gene: 10. CDR3 sequence: CASSLGQVRDNEKLFF. DNA of the CDR3: TGTGCCAGCAGCCTAGGACAGGTTCGTGATAATGAAAAACTGTTTTTT.

The chain carries TRBV3-1 (or the pseudogene TRBV3-2) and TRBJ2-3, with 11 nucleotides matching TRBD2. Germline values: CDR1 LGHDT, CDR2 YNNKEL (reference sequence). This CDR3 is built from 14 residues. V lost 8 bases to trimming and J lost 2 bases; unmatched junction nucleotides: 3. CDR3 nucleotide sequence: TGTGCCAGCGTTAGCGGGGGGGCCACAGATACGCAGTATTTT. It is translated as CASVSGGATDTQYF.

V is TRBV6-5 and J is TRBJ1-3, with TRBD1 matching 7 bases. The germline V gene has CDR1 MNHEY and CDR2 SVGAGI. V shed 6 bases, J shed 2 bases, and the junction held 7 bases outside the gene matches. CDR3 length equals 15 residues. Here the CDR3 reads CASSSPDRPGNTIYF. The CDR3 DNA reads as TGTGCCAGCAGCAGTCCGGACAGGCCTGGAAACACCATATATTTT.

The chain uses TRBV10-3 and TRBJ1-2; D gene uncertain. V was pared by 3 bases and J by 2 bases, with 7 bases between. From germline, CDR1 is ENHRY and CDR2 SYGVKD. There are 13 residues in the CDR3. The CDR3 bases are TGTGCCATCAGTGATTATCAGAACTATGGCTACACCTTC. As protein: CAISDYQNYGYTF.

The V call is TRBV5-1, the J call TRBJ1-2; D may be TRBD1 (6 bases). V was trimmed by 0 bases and J by 4 bases, leaving 16 bases between them. The CDR3 length is 16 residues. The germline V gene has CDR1 SGHRS and CDR2 YFSETQ. The CDR3 protein is CASSLDGTRASYGYTF. The CDR3 coding sequence is TGCGCCAGCAGCTTGGACGGGACACGAGCCAGCTATGGCTACACCTTC.

The chain joins TRBV5-4 to TRBJ1-4; TRBD1 matches 8 bases. CDR3 length equals 15 residues. V was clipped by 3 bases and J by 8 bases; unmatched bases: 9. Germline V gene sequence: CDR1 SGHNT, CDR2 YYREEE (reference sequence). As DNA, the CDR3 is TGTGCCAGCAGCTCTGCAGGGGGCGCGGGGGAAAAACTGTTTTTT. Translated, it gives CASSSAGGAGEKLFF.

The chain couples TRBV27 to TRBJ2-7; D perhaps matches TRBD1 (7 bases). Germline V gives CDR1 MNHEY, CDR2 SMNVEV (reference sequence). CDR3 length equals 16 residues. V shed 4 bases and J shed 2 bases, with 18 bases lying between them. CDR3 coding DNA: TGTGCCAGCAGTTCTAGAACCAGGGGGGCCACCTACGAGCAGTACTTC. Translated, it gives CASSSRTRGATYEQYF.

The chain employs TRBV7-2 and TRBJ1-6; D is uncertain. V shed 4 bases and J shed 6 bases, with 10 bases lying between them. The CDR3 sequence is 14 residues long. Germline V gives CDR1 SGHTA, CDR2 FQGNSA. CDR3 loop: CASSSLPLNSPLHF. The CDR3 DNA is TGTGCCAGCAGCTCTCTCCCCCTTAATTCACCCCTCCACTTT.

J is TRBJ1-1 and V is TRBV10-2; TRBD1 matches 7 bases. Germline trimming cut 8 bases from V and 3 bases from J; bases unmatched to any gene: 18. Germline V gives CDR1 WSHSY, CDR2 SAAADI. The CDR3 spans 17 residues. For the CDR3, the DNA is TGCGCCAGCTTCCCTAGGGGGCAGACCGGAGCGGACACTGAAGCTTTCTTT. Residues: CASFPRGQTGADTEAFF.

The V and J genes are TRBV7-2 and TRBJ1-2, with 9 bases fitting TRBD1. Per the germline V gene, CDR1 is SGHTA and CDR2 is FQGNSA. The length of the CDR3 is 16 residues. With V trimmed by 1 base and J by 2 bases, 5 bases remained unmatched. CDR3 amino acids: CASSLGGTGRNYGYTF. The DNA of the CDR3 is TGTGCCAGCAGCTTAGGGGGGACAGGGCGGAACTATGGCTACACCTTC.

The V gene is TRBV11-2, the J gene TRBJ2-1, with D maybe TRBD1 (7 bases). The germline V gene encodes CDR1 SGHAT and CDR2 FQNNGV. This CDR3 region has 15 residues. The germline V and J ends were trimmed by 2 bases and 5 bases, with 13 bases remaining between them. Here the CDR3 DNA reads TGTGCCAGCAGCTTACAGGGGGGCCCTGACAATGAGCAGTTCTTC. It yields the protein CASSLQGGPDNEQFF. Full variable domain (remainder filled in from reference TRBV11-2 and TRBJ2-1): EAGVAQSPRYKIIEKRQSVAFWCNPISGHATLYWYQQILGQGPKLLIQFQNNGVVDDSQLPKDRFSAERLKGVDSTLKIQPAKLEDSAVYLCASSLQGGPDNEQFFGPGTRLTVL.